A single count supports the clone carrying this TCR beta chain. This sample stems from a study of control samples from healthy donors and cancer patients. The method was immunoSEQ multiplex PCR; TCRdb's version includes in-frame clones alone and lacks a portion of them. The data contain about 180,000 clones, 90% to 95% of them singletons. The germline V gene has CDR1 SGHNT and CDR2 YYREEE (reference sequence). The CDR3 runs to 15 residues. The V segment lost 3 bases and the J segment 1 base; nucleotides outside the gene matches: 4. Sequenced input: blood. The sequence came from a woman younger than 35 in good health. The chain recombines TRBV5-4 with TRBJ2-4, with 7 nucleotides matching TRBD1. The CDR3 DNA is TGTGCCAGCAGCTCTACACAGGGGGCCAAAAACATTCAGTACTTC. Translating gives CASSSTQGAKNIQYF.